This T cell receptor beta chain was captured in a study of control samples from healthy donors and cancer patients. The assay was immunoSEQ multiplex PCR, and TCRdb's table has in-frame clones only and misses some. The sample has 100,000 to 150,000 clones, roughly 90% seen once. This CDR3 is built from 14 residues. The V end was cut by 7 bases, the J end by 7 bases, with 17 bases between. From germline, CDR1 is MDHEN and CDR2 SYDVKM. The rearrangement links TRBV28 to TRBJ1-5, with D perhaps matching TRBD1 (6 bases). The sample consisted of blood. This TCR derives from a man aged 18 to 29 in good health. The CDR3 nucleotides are TGTGCCAGCACCAGAGGGGGATTGGGACAGCCCCAGCATTTT. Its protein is CASTRGGLGQPQHF.